Listed below are T cell receptor beta chains from one sample, sequenced in a study of beta chain features in type 1 diabetes. The protocol was immunoSEQ multiplex PCR, while the TCRdb copy is restricted to in-frame clones and leaves out a portion. Here the sample spans about 650,000 clones, about an eighth being singletons. Specimen: naive CD4+ T cells from blood. All receptors come from a man aged 25-40 years with type 1 diabetes. The CDR3 runs from the conserved cysteine through the conserved F or W. Each record gives: V gene, D gene, CDR3 length, J gene, clone size, CDR3 protein, CDR3 DNA. The D gene is left open where the match is weak. A clone size is listed for some rows: how often the clone was seen (once, few, many), or a class if it is expanded.

>TRBV7-9|TRBD1|14|TRBJ2-7|NA
CASSYPGQGNEQYF
TGTGCCAGCAGCTACCCGGGACAGGGTAACGAGCAGTACTTC
>TRBV6-5|NA|15|TRBJ1-2|few
CASSYSVGLNYGYTF
TGTGCCAGCAGTTACTCAGTGGGGCTCAACTATGGCTACACCTTC
>TRBV2|NA|13|TRBJ2-2|NA
CASIGTSTGELFF
TGTGCCAGCATCGGGACATCCACCGGGGAGCTGTTTTTT
>TRBV11-2|NA|13|TRBJ2-3|NA
CASRYGSSDTQYF
TGTGCCAGCAGATATGGTAGTTCAGATACGCAGTATTTT
>TRBV5-1|NA|15|TRBJ1-6|NA
CASAPSSSYNSPLHF
TGCGCCAGCGCTCCGTCGAGCTCCTATAATTCACCCCTCCACTTT
>TRBV11-2|NA|15|TRBJ2-5|few
CASSLGPGGQETQYF
TGTGCCAGCAGCTTAGGCCCCGGGGGCCAAGAGACCCAGTACTTC
>TRBV7-2|NA|13|TRBJ2-3|NA
CASSPNTGTRKYF
TGTGCCAGCAGCCCAAACACCGGGACACGGAAGTATTTT
>TRBV7-2|TRBD2|18|TRBJ2-5|few
CASSLGLAGGRYQETQYF
TGTGCCAGCAGCTTAGGGCTAGCGGGGGGCCGGTACCAAGAGACCCAGTACTTC
>TRBV6-5|NA|16|TRBJ2-7|NA
CASSYSIRGAEHEQYF
TGTGCCAGCAGTTACTCGATTAGGGGGGCGGAACACGAGCAGTACTTC
>TRBV20-1|TRBD1|10|TRBJ1-2|NA
CRGQGAGYTF
TGCAGGGGACAGGGGGCAGGCTACACCTTC
>TRBV11-2|NA|16|TRBJ2-3|few
CASSQDLASGTDTQYF
TGTGCCAGCAGCCAGGATTTGGCTAGCGGCACAGATACGCAGTATTTT
>TRBV30|NA|13|TRBJ2-2|few
CAWSPQGIGELFF
TGTGCCTGGAGTCCACAGGGTATCGGGGAGCTGTTTTTT
>TRBV9|NA|15|TRBJ1-5|NA
CASSETAYSNQPQHF
TGTGCCAGCAGCGAGACCGCGTATAGCAATCAGCCCCAGCATTTT
>TRBV19|NA|13|TRBJ1-3|NA
CASSEAVGNTIYF
TGTGCCAGTAGTGAGGCAGTCGGAAACACCATATATTTT
>TRBV14|NA|12|TRBJ1-2|few
CASSQAGYGYTF
TGTGCCAGCAGCCAAGCGGGGTATGGCTACACCTTC
>TRBV9|NA|14|TRBJ2-7|NA
CASSVEPNSYEQYF
TGTGCCAGCAGCGTAGAACCTAACTCCTACGAGCAGTACTTC
>TRBV11-2|TRBD1|15|TRBJ1-2|few
CASSLSTGEGYGYTF
TGTGCCAGCAGCTTATCGACAGGGGAGGGCTATGGCTACACCTTC
>TRBV2|TRBD1|15|TRBJ2-1|few
CASSERQGNYNEQFF
TGTGCCAGCAGTGAACGACAGGGAAACTACAATGAGCAGTTCTTC
>TRBV18|NA|13|TRBJ2-5|NA
CASSPRQRETQYF
TGTGCCAGCTCACCCCGACAGCGGGAGACCCAGTACTTC
>TRBV28|NA|12|TRBJ1-5|NA
CATQNSNQPQHF
TGTGCCACCCAGAACAGCAATCAGCCCCAGCATTTT
>TRBV4-3|NA|13|TRBJ2-5|NA
CASSQDTLKTQYF
TGCGCCAGCAGCCAAGATACACTTAAGACCCAGTACTTC
>TRBV29-1|NA|12|TRBJ1-2|few
CSVEAGGYGYTF
TGCAGCGTTGAAGCCGGAGGCTATGGCTACACCTTC
>TRBV30|NA|14|TRBJ2-2|few
CAWSPYRDTGELFF
TGTGCCTGGAGTCCCTACAGGGACACCGGGGAGCTGTTTTTT
>TRBV18|NA|17|TRBJ2-6|few
CASSPLVGLSGANVLTF
TGTGCCAGCTCACCATTGGTGGGGCTCTCTGGGGCCAACGTCCTGACTTTC
>TRBV4-3|TRBD1|13|TRBJ1-2|few
CASSQQGVVGYTF
TGCGCCAGCAGCCAACAGGGGGTTGTTGGCTACACCTTC
>TRBV5-1|TRBD1|13|TRBJ2-2|few
CASSVTGAGELFF
TGCGCCAGCAGCGTGACAGGGGCCGGGGAGCTGTTTTTT
>TRBV9|TRBD1|14|TRBJ2-5|NA
CASSFGQGAETQYF
TGTGCCAGCTCGTTCGGCCAGGGGGCAGAGACCCAGTACTTC
>TRBV2|TRBD1|11|TRBJ2-4|NA
CASRVTQGRYF
TGTGCCAGCAGGGTTACACAGGGGCGGTACTTC
>TRBV5-6|NA|13|TRBJ2-5|NA
CASSSRGGETQYF
TGTGCCAGCAGCAGCAGGGGTGGAGAGACCCAGTACTTC
>TRBV29-1|NA|14|TRBJ2-6|NA
CSVESGAGANVLTF
TGCAGCGTTGAATCGGGGGCGGGGGCCAACGTCCTGACTTTC
>TRBV6-6|NA|11|TRBJ2-5|few
CASRGLETQYF
TGTGCCAGCAGGGGTTTGGAGACCCAGTACTTC
>TRBV28|NA|13|TRBJ1-6|NA
CASSPSGYSPLHF
TGTGCCAGCAGTCCCTCCGGGTATTCACCCCTCCACTTT
>TRBV7-9|NA|17|TRBJ2-6|NA
CASTQWRGSSGANVLTF
TGTGCCAGCACCCAATGGCGGGGTAGCTCTGGGGCCAACGTCCTGACTTTC
>TRBV30|NA|15|TRBJ1-2|NA
CAWSVMYSSNYGYTF
TGTGCCTGGAGTGTGATGTACAGCTCTAACTATGGCTACACCTTC
>TRBV4-3|TRBD2|17|TRBJ2-1|NA
CASSQDGIGGGVNEQFF
TGCGCCAGCAGCCAAGATGGGATTGGGGGGGGAGTCAATGAGCAGTTCTTC
>TRBV12-5|NA|15|TRBJ2-1|NA
CASGSSSAQGREQFF
TGTGCTAGTGGTTCAAGCTCCGCGCAGGGACGTGAGCAGTTCTTC
>TRBV18|TRBD1|14|TRBJ1-2|once
CASSPGQSSYGYTF
TGTGCCAGCTCACCGGGACAGAGCTCCTATGGCTACACCTTC
>TRBV5-1|NA|16|TRBJ2-1|NA
CASSLEGVSSYNEQFF
TGCGCCAGCAGCTTGGAGGGTGTTAGCTCCTACAATGAGCAGTTCTTC
>TRBV9|NA|14|TRBJ1-3|NA
CASSVELSGNTIYF
TGTGCCAGCAGCGTAGAGCTCTCTGGAAACACCATATATTTT
>TRBV9|NA|14|TRBJ1-2|few
CASSVGADYYGYTF
TGTGCCAGCAGCGTAGGCGCGGATTACTATGGCTACACCTTC
>TRBV30|NA|15|TRBJ1-3|few
CAWSAPISSGNTIYF
TGTGCCTGGAGTGCTCCGATAAGCTCTGGAAACACCATATATTTT
>TRBV15|NA|16|TRBJ2-3|NA
CATSRGVKGSTDTQYF
TGTGCCACCAGCAGAGGCGTCAAGGGTAGCACAGATACGCAGTATTTT
>TRBV7-9|NA|14|TRBJ1-3|NA
CASSTRQPSSTIYF
TGTGCCAGCAGCACTCGACAGCCTTCTAGCACCATATATTTT
>TRBV9|TRBD1|14|TRBJ2-3|few
CASSPGQDGDTQYF
TGTGCCAGCAGCCCCGGACAGGATGGAGATACGCAGTATTTT
>TRBV6-5|NA|13|TRBJ2-2|few
CASSYEWTGELFF
TGTGCCAGCAGTTACGAGTGGACCGGGGAGCTGTTTTTT
>TRBV6-4|NA|14|TRBJ2-2|few
CASSVGINTGELFF
TGTGCCAGCAGTGTGGGAATTAACACCGGGGAGCTGTTTTTT
>TRBV19|TRBD2|17|TRBJ2-3|NA
CASSPLQAGPTPDTQYF
TGTGCCAGTAGTCCCCTTCAAGCGGGGCCCACTCCAGATACGCAGTATTTT
>TRBV9|NA|15|TRBJ2-7|few
CASSVGPGSGYEQYF
TGTGCCAGCAGCGTCGGGCCTGGGTCAGGCTACGAGCAGTACTTC
>TRBV5-4|NA|14|TRBJ2-1|NA
CASSLGARANEQFF
TGTGCCAGCAGCTTGGGGGCCAGGGCTAATGAGCAGTTCTTC
>TRBV7-9|NA|14|TRBJ2-5|few
CASSFPGPQETQYF
TGTGCCAGCAGCTTTCCAGGTCCGCAAGAGACCCAGTACTTC
>TRBV28|NA|15|TRBJ2-1|few
CASSLVFGGKGEQFF
TGTGCCAGCAGTTTAGTATTTGGGGGGAAGGGTGAGCAGTTCTTC
>TRBV12-5|TRBD2|14|TRBJ2-1|NA
CASGPPGGGNEQFF
TGTGCTAGTGGACCCCCCGGGGGGGGTAATGAGCAGTTCTTC